The present TCR beta chain was sequenced within a study of cytomegalovirus exposure and HLA in healthy donors. The study, taken as a whole, reports: Later, TCR association rates were found to vary by HLA locus, highest for DRB1 and lowest for HLA-C. A later analysis showed HLA-associated TCR beta chains outstripping equally common others in clonal expansion.

In the PCR, 60 Vbeta and 13 Jbeta primers were used. Some clones are missing from TCRdb's copy, which holds only in-frame ones; the method was immunoSEQ multiplex PCR. This table holds 150,000 or so clones, 70% to 80% found once. Trimming shortened V by 2 bases and J by 6 bases, and 11 bases separated the two germline ends. The CDR3 extends over 13 amino acids. Germline V gives CDR1 SGHRS, CDR2 YFSETQ. To note about this clone: Antigen specificity is unknown.

The receptor comes from a man aged 25 to 45 in good health and CMV-seropositive. The sequenced sample consisted of PBMCs. This chain connects TRBV5-1 to TRBJ1-2; perhaps TRBD1 as D (6 bases). CDR3 protein: CASSFSAGDGYTF. For the CDR3, the DNA is TGCGCCAGCAGCTTCAGTGCAGGGGATGGCTACACCTTC. The full variable domain, in which reference TRBV5-1 and TRBJ1-2 provide the parts outside the CDR3, is KAGVTQTPRYLIKTRGQQVTLSCSPISGHRSVSWYQQTPGQGLQFLFEYFSETQRNKGNFPGRFSGRQFSNSRSEMNVSTLELGDSALYLCASSFSAGDGYTFGSGTRLTVV.